The 13 T cell receptor beta chains below come from one sample, sequenced in a study of patients and donors after allogeneic stem cell transplantation. MiXCR, applied by TCRdb to the RT-PCR reads, yields one record per CDR3 protein. The profile shows some 200,000 distinct CDR3 sequences, 41% of them singletons. Material for sequencing was blood, either unsorted or a sorted T cell fraction (not recorded which). Source of these receptors: a human donor who was either an allogeneic HSCT recipient or a stem cell or donor lymphocyte infusion donor (not recorded which). It is not recorded whose cells these are; they may come from a transplant donor.

V gene TRBV28 combines with J gene TRBJ2-5; TRBD2 matches 15 bases. The V gene's germline CDR1 is MDHEN and CDR2 SYDVKM. The CDR3 is made up of 21 amino acids. The V gene end was trimmed by 5 bases and the J gene end by 5 bases; junction bases not matched to a gene: 21. CDR3 protein: CASSPLTPGLAGGPVGETQYF. CDR3 DNA sequence: TGTGCCAGCAGTCCACTAACGCCCGGACTAGCGGGAGGGCCGGTCGGTGAGACCCAGTACTTC.

This clonotype was seen a few times. The chain employs TRBV7-9 and TRBJ1-1; D unresolved. Germline loops: CDR1 SEHNR, CDR2 FQNEAQ (reference sequence). The CDR3 totals 16 residues. The V end was cut by 5 bases, the J end by 0 bases, with 16 bases between. For the CDR3, the DNA is TGTGCCAGCAGCGTCCGGCGAACCCTTATGAACACTGAAGCTTTCTTT. Protein: CASSVRRTLMNTEAFF.

This clonotype was seen once. The V gene is TRBV28, the J gene TRBJ2-7, with 10 bases aligning to TRBD2. CDR1 is MDHEN, CDR2 SYDVKM, per germline. The CDR3 contains 19 residues. V lost 1 base, J lost 1 base, and 13 bases stayed unmatched. CDR3 in DNA: TGTGCCAGCAGTTTATTAGTAGGGACTAGCGCTTCGATGTCCTACGAGCAGTACTTC. Amino acids: CASSLLVGTSASMSYEQYF.

This clonotype was detected a few times. J is TRBJ2-1 and V is TRBV5-1; TRBD2 aligns across 7 bases. The V gene's germline CDR1 is SGHRS and CDR2 YFSETQ. V dropped 4 bases and J dropped 5; count of bases not matched to a gene: 9. The CDR3 runs to 15 residues. The CDR3 DNA reads as TGCGCCAGCAGCCTTAGCGAGCGGGGTAACAATGAGCAGTTCTTC. Protein: CASSLSERGNNEQFF.

There are a few counts of this clonotype. The V and J genes are TRBV4-2 and TRBJ2-3, with 7 nucleotides matching TRBD2. This CDR3 is 17 amino acids long. The V gene's germline CDR1 is LGHNA and CDR2 YNFKEQ. The ends lost 5 bases at V and 1 base at J; junction bases unmatched: 12. The CDR3 bases are TGTGCCAGCAGCGTGGCGGGAGTTCAAACGGGCACAGATACGCAGTATTTT. It translates to CASSVAGVQTGTDTQYF.

The J gene is TRBJ1-6, the V gene TRBV7-9, with TRBD1 matching 8 bases. The CDR3 runs to 15 residues. V shed 5 bases, J shed 7 bases, and the junction held 7 bases outside the gene matches. Germline loops: CDR1 SEHNR, CDR2 FQNEAQ (reference sequence). The CDR3 coding sequence is TGTGCCAGCAGCCAGACAGGGGTAAACAATTCACCCCTCCACTTT. Protein product: CASSQTGVNNSPLHF.

V usage is TRBV4-3 and J usage is TRBJ1-1; no clear D gene. Per germline, CDR1 LGHNA and CDR2 YSLEER. V gave up 0 bases and J gave up 6 bases, with 14 bases separating them. CDR3 length: 15 residues. CDR3 residues: CASSQDWAEWPEAFF. In nucleotides, the CDR3 is TGCGCCAGCAGCCAAGATTGGGCAGAGTGGCCTGAAGCTTTCTTT.

This clonotype has more than one count but fewer than ten. J is TRBJ2-2 and V is TRBV6-5; 9 nucleotides line up with TRBD2. V lost 3 bases to trimming and J lost 6 bases; unmatched junction nucleotides: 2. This CDR3 is 14 amino acids long. Germline V gives CDR1 MNHEY, CDR2 SVGAGI. CDR3 protein: CASSYGTSPGELFF. CDR3 nucleotide sequence: TGTGCCAGCAGTTATGGGACTAGCCCCGGGGAGCTGTTTTTT.

The rearrangement uses TRBV28 and TRBJ1-1; D unclear. Trimming took 3 bases from V and 10 from J, leaving 12 bases between them. The CDR3 extends over 12 amino acids. The germline gives CDR1 MDHEN, CDR2 SYDVKM. CDR3 in amino acids: CASSFPPQVAFF. In DNA form, the CDR3 reads TGTGCCAGCAGTTTTCCGCCTCAAGTAGCTTTCTTT.

The chain carries TRBV4-2 and TRBJ2-7; no clear D. This CDR3 has 15 amino acids. Trimming took 2 bases from V and 0 from J, leaving 11 bases between them. Germline V gene sequence: CDR1 LGHNA, CDR2 YNFKEQ. In DNA, the CDR3 is TGTGCCAGCAGCCAATTCCTGGATAGCTCCTACGAGCAGTACTTC. Protein: CASSQFLDSSYEQYF.

The chain is built from TRBV6-5 and TRBJ2-1; no definite D call. From germline, CDR1 is MNHEY and CDR2 SVGAGI. V dropped 3 bases and J dropped 2 bases, with 11 bases sitting between them. The CDR3 is made up of 15 amino acids. CDR3 region: CASSYRLSPYNEQFF. The CDR3 nucleotides are TGTGCCAGCAGTTATAGGCTTAGCCCCTACAATGAGCAGTTCTTC.

J is TRBJ1-2 and V is TRBV2, with D hard to call. The germline gives CDR1 SNHLY, CDR2 FYNNEI. Deletions cut 3 bases from V and 1 base from J, with 6 bases between. CDR3 length: 13 residues. CDR3 loop: CASSDGVNYGYTF. The DNA for the CDR3 is TGTGCCAGCAGTGACGGAGTTAACTATGGCTACACCTTC. Full variable domain (remainder filled in from reference TRBV2 and TRBJ1-2): EPEVTQTPSHQVTQMGQEVILRCVPISNHLYFYWYRQILGQKVEFLVSFYNNEISEKSEIFDDQFSVERPDGSNFTLKIRSTKLEDSAMYFCASSDGVNYGYTFGSGTRLTVV.

The chain carries TRBV5-8 and TRBJ1-1; unclear D gene. The V end was cut by 0 bases, the J end by 3 bases, with 18 bases between. Germline V gene sequence: CDR1 SGHTS, CDR2 YDEGEE. There are 17 residues in the CDR3. This chain's CDR3 is CASSLGVSISPDTEAFF. For the CDR3, the DNA is TGTGCCAGCAGCTTGGGTGTTTCTATTTCGCCGGACACTGAAGCTTTCTTT.